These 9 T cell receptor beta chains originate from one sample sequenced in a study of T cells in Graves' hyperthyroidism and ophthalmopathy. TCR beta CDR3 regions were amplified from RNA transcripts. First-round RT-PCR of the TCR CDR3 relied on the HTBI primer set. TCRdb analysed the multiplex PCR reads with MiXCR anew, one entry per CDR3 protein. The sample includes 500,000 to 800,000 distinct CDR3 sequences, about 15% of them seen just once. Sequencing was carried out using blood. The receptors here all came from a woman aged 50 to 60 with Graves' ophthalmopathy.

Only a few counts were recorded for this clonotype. The CDR3 coding sequence is TGCAGCGTTGATTTTCGCGACAACTATGGCTACACCTTC. This gives the protein CSVDFRDNYGYTF. This rearrangement joins TRBV29-1 to TRBJ1-2; D is undetermined. There are 13 residues in the CDR3. The ends were cut back, 3 bases at V and 2 bases at J, with 10 bases in the middle. CDR1 and CDR2 (germline): SQVTM, ANQGSEA.

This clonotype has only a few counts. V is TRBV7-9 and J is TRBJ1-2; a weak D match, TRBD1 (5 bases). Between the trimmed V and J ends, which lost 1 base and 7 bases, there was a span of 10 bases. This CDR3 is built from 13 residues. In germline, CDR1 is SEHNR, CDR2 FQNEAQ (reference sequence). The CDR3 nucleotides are TGTGCCAGCAGCTTAGACGGGGGAAGTGGCTACACCTTC. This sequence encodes CASSLDGGSGYTF.

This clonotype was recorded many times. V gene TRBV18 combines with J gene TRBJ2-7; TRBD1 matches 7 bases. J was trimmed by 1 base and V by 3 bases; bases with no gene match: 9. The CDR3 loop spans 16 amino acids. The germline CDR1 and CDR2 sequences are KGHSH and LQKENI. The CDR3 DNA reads TGTGCCAGCTCACCTTTTCGAGACAGGGTTTCCTACGAGCAGTACTTC. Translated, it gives CASSPFRDRVSYEQYF.

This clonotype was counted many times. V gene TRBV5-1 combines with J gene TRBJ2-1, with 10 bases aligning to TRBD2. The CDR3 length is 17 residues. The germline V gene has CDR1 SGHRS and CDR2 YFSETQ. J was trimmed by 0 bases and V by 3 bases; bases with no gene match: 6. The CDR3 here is CASSSGLAVRSYNEQFF. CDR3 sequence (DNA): TGCGCCAGCAGCTCCGGACTAGCGGTTCGCTCCTACAATGAGCAGTTCTTC.

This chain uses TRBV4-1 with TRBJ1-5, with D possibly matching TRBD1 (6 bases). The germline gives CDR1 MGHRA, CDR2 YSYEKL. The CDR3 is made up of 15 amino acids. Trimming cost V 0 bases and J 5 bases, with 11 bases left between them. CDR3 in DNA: TGCGCCAGCAGCCAAGAAGGGACAAGCGATCAGCCCCAGCATTTT. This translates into CASSQEGTSDQPQHF.

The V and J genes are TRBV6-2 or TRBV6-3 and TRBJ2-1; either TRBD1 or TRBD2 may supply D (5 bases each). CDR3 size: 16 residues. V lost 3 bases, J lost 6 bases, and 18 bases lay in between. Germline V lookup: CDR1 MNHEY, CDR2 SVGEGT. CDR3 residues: CASSYRTGQEFNEQFF. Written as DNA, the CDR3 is TGTGCCAGCAGTTATCGGACGGGGCAGGAGTTCAATGAGCAGTTCTTC.

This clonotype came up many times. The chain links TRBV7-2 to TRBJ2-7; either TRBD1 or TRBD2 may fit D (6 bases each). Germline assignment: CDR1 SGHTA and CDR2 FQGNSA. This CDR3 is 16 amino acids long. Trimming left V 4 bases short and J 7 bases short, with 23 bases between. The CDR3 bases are TGTGCCAGCAGCTCACAGGGAATGGGCACGGCGGGAGAGCAGTACTTC. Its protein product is CASSSQGMGTAGEQYF.

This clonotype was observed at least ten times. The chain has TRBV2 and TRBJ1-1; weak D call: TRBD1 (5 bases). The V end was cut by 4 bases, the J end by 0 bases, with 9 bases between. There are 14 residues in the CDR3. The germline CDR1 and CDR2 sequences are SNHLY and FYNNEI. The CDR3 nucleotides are TGTGCCAGCAGTGCGGGACTCATGAACACTGAAGCTTTCTTT. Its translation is CASSAGLMNTEAFF.

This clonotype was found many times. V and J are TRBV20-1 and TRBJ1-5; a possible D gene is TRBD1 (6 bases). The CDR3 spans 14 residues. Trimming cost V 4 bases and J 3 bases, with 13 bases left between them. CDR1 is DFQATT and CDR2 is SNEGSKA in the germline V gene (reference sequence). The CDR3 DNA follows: TGCAGTGCTAAACAGGGAATTGCCAATCAGCCCCAGCATTTT. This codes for CSAKQGIANQPQHF.